The 9 T cell receptor beta chains below were found in one sample sequenced in a study of blood T cell repertoires in COVID-19. The protocol was immunoSEQ multiplex PCR, while the TCRdb copy is restricted to in-frame clones and leaves out a portion. The top ten clones hold roughly 4% of a sample with about 400,000 clones, around 89% of them seen once. The sequenced sample consisted of peripheral blood. All receptors derive from a woman under 40 with acute or convalescent COVID-19.

This chain joins TRBV30 and TRBJ1-1; 7 bases match TRBD1. Germline CDR1 is GTSNPN and CDR2 is SVGIG (reference sequence). V shed 0 bases and J 0 bases; nucleotides not matched to a gene: 7. The CDR3 is 16 residues long. The DNA of the CDR3 is TGTGCCTGGAGTGTACCGGGGGACAGCATGAACACTGAAGCTTTCTTT. It encodes CAWSVPGDSMNTEAFF.

The chain carries TRBV6-5 and TRBJ1-6, with D maybe TRBD1 (5 bases). V lost 5 bases, J lost 8 bases, and 7 bases lay in between. This CDR3 is 12 amino acids long. CDR1 is MNHEY, CDR2 SVGAGI, per germline. CDR3 region: CASSTRDSPLHF. The CDR3 region has the DNA TGTGCCAGCAGTACCAGGGATTCACCCCTCCACTTT.

This chain joins TRBV30 and TRBJ1-6, with 9 positions matching TRBD1. Trimming cost V 0 bases and J 8 bases; bases outside gene matches: 5. The CDR3 loop spans 15 amino acids. Germline-derived CDR1 and CDR2 are GTSNPN and SVGIG (reference sequence). The CDR3 is CAWSVGTGPYSPLHF. The CDR3 bases are TGTGCCTGGAGTGTAGGGACAGGGCCATATTCACCCCTCCACTTT.

The V call is TRBV28, the J call TRBJ2-7; tentative D call: TRBD1 (7 bases). This CDR3 spans 16 amino acids. CDR1 is MDHEN, CDR2 SYDVKM, per germline. Trimming left V 5 bases short and J 0 bases short, with 17 bases between. CDR3 region: CASSPPGGGNSYEQYF. The CDR3 DNA sequence: TGTGCCAGCAGTCCCCCCGGAGGGGGCAACTCCTACGAGCAGTACTTC.

This clone has only a few counts. The J gene is TRBJ1-5, the V gene TRBV18, with 8 bases that match TRBD1. Unmatched junction bases numbered 4, after V lost 3 bases and J lost 9 bases. Per the germline V gene, CDR1 is KGHSH and CDR2 is LQKENI. This CDR3 spans 13 amino acids. CDR3 sequence reads: CASSPQGAGPQHF. The CDR3 DNA follows: TGTGCCAGCTCACCCCAGGGGGCAGGGCCCCAGCATTTT. Full variable domain (missing parts from reference TRBV18 and TRBJ1-5): NAGVMQNPRHLVRRRGQEARLRCSPMKGHSHVYWYRQLPEEGLKFMVYLQKENIIDESGMPKERFSAEFPKEGPSILRIQQVVRGDSAAYFCASSPQGAGPQHFGDGTRLSIL.

The chain carries TRBV5-1 and TRBJ2-7, with D unclear. Germline CDR1 SGHRS, CDR2 YFSETQ. The CDR3 consists of 16 residues. V lost 6 bases and J 3 bases, leaving 22 bases between the germline ends. The CDR3 DNA reads TGCGCCAGCACCCACGGCGGTACACCTAGGAACTACGAGCAGTACTTC. Protein: CASTHGGTPRNYEQYF.

The V and J genes are TRBV15 and TRBJ2-1, with a tentative D call TRBD2 (5 bases). The ends were cut back, 6 bases at V and 0 bases at J, with 24 bases in the middle. CDR1 and CDR2 (germline): LNHNV, YYDKDF (reference sequence). CDR3 size: 19 residues. The CDR3 DNA follows: TGTGCCACCAGACCACCAAACCGGGAAGGATCGAGCTCCTACAATGAGCAGTTCTTC. As protein: CATRPPNREGSSSYNEQFF.

V gene TRBV9 combines with J gene TRBJ2-3; a weak D match, TRBD2 (6 bases). The V end was cut by 2 bases, the J end by 2 bases, with 12 bases between. This CDR3 is built from 15 residues. Germline assignment: CDR1 SGDLS and CDR2 YYNGEE. The CDR3 region is CASSVGGVITDTQYF. Here the CDR3 DNA reads TGTGCCAGCAGCGTGGGCGGGGTAATCACAGATACGCAGTATTTT.

The chain recombines TRBV12-3 or TRBV12-4 with TRBJ1-2; D is undetermined. The CDR3 runs to 12 residues. The V end lost 7 bases, the J end lost 8 bases, and 14 bases lay between the germline ends. The CDR3 DNA reads as TGTGCCAGCACCTCATCAGGAGGCGGCTACACCTTC. As protein: CASTSSGGGYTF.